This TCR beta chain originates from a study of metastatic and nonmetastatic thyroid tumors. Study overall: Patients with malignant and benign thyroid disease provided blood and tumor or nodule tissue, whose repertoires were compared.

Per the study methods: Built for papillary thyroid cancer, a distant-metastasis classifier drew on CDR3 differences across clinicopathological groups. TCRdb ran MiXCR on the PCR reads. Clone size and V and J calls follow TCRdb, not the original study. The sample contains about 40,000 clones, roughly a sixth of which appear only once. The CDR3 consists of 13 residues. Trimming took off 2 bases at V and 3 bases at J, with 4 bases between the two ends. Looked up from germline, CDR1 is MRHNA and CDR2 is SNTAGT. Patients had received no treatment of any kind before thyroid surgery. This clone was detected many times.

This receptor was obtained from a female donor with papillary thyroid cancer or a benign thyroid nodule (not recorded which). Some clones in this sample may be carry-over from other donors' samples. The material sequenced was blood. The V gene is TRBV6-4, the J gene TRBJ2-2; D remains ambiguous. CDR3 nucleotides: TGTGCCAGCAGTGACAGGGACACCGGGGAGCTGTTTTTT. It specifies CASSDRDTGELFF.